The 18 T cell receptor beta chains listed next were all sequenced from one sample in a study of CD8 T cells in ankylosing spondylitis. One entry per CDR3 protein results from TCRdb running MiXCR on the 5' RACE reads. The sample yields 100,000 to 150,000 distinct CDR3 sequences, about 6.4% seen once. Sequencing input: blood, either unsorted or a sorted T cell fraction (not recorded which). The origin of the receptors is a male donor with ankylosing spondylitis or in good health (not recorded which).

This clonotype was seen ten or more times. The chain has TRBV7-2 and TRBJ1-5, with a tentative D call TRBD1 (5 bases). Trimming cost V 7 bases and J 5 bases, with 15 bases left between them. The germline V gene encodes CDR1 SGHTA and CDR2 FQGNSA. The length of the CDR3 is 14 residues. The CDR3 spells CASTPGGTYQPQHF. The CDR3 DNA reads TGTGCCAGCACCCCCGGGGGGACGTATCAGCCCCAGCATTTT. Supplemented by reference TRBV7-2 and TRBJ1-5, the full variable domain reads GAGVSQSPSNKVTEKGKDVELRCDPISGHTALYWYRQSLGQGLEFLIYFQGNSAPDKSGLPSDRFSAERTGGSVSTLTIQRTQQEDSAVYLCASTPGGTYQPQHFGDGTRLSIL.

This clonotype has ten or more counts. The DNA of the CDR3 is TGTGCCAGCAGCCAAATCACGGGGGGGATAAATGAGCAGTTCTTC. Translating gives CASSQITGGINEQFF. The J gene is TRBJ2-1, the V gene TRBV3-1; 8 bases are a match to TRBD2. The length of the CDR3 is 15 residues. V lost 2 bases to trimming and J lost 7 bases; unmatched junction nucleotides: 7. Germline values: CDR1 LGHDT, CDR2 YNNKEL (reference sequence).

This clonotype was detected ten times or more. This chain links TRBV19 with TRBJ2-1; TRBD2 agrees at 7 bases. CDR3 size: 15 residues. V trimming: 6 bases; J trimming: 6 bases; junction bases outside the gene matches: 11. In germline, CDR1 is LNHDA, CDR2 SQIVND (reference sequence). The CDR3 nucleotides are TGTGCCAGTAGCCTTCGACTAGCTCCCTTCAATGAGCAGTTCTTC. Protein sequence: CASSLRLAPFNEQFF.

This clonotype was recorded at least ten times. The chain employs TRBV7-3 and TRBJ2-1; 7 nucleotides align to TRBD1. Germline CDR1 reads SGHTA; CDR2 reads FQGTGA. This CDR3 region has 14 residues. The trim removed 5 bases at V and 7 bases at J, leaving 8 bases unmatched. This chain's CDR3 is CASSPDRFRNEQFF. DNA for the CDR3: TGTGCCAGCAGCCCGGACAGGTTTCGGAATGAGCAGTTCTTC.

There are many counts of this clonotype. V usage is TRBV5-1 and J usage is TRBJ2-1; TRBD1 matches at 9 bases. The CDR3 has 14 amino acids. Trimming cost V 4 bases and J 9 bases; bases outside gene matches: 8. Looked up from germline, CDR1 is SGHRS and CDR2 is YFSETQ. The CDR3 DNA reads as TGCGCCAGCAGCGAGGACAGGGGATACGGTGAGCAGTTCTTC. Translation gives CASSEDRGYGEQFF.

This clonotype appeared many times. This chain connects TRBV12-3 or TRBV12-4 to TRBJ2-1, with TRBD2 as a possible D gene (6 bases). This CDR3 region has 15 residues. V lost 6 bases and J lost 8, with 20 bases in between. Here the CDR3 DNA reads TGTGCCAGCAGCTACGGGACTTACCAGGGCGATGAGCAGTTCTTC. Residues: CASSYGTYQGDEQFF.

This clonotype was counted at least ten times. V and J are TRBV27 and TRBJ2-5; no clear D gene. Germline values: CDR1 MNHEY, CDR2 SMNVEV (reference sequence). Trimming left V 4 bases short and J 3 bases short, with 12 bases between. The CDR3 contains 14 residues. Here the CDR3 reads CASSSDQFEETQYF. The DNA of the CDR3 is TGTGCCAGCAGTTCGGACCAATTCGAAGAGACCCAGTACTTC.

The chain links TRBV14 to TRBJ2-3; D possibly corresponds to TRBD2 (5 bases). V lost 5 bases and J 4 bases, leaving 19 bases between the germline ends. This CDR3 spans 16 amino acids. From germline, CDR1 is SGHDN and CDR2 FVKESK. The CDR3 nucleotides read TGTGCCAGCAGCTTCCTTAACGGGATCCCCCCAGATACGCAGTATTTT. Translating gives CASSFLNGIPPDTQYF.

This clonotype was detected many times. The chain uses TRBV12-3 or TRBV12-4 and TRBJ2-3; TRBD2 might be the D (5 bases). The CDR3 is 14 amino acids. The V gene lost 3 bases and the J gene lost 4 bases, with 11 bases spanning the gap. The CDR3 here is CASSFRESADTQYF. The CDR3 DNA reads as TGTGCCAGCAGTTTTAGGGAGTCGGCAGATACGCAGTATTTT.

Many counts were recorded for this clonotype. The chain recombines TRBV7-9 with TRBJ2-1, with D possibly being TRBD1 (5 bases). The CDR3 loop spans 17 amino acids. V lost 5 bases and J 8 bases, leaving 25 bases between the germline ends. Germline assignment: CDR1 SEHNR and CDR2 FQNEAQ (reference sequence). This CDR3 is CASSQKGLEGIMDEQFF. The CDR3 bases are TGTGCCAGCAGCCAAAAGGGGCTAGAAGGGATTATGGATGAGCAGTTCTTC.

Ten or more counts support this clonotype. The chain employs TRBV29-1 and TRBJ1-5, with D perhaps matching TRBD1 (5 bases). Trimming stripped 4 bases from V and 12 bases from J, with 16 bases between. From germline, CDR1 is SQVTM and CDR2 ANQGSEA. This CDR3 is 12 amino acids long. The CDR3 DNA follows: TGCAGCGTTGTAGGGGAGACTTACCGCCAGCATTTT. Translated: CSVVGETYRQHF.

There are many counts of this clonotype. The DNA of the CDR3 is TGTGCCAGCGGGCGACAGACCACAGATACGCAGTATTTT. This translates into CASGRQTTDTQYF. The chain uses TRBV28 and TRBJ2-3, with D perhaps TRBD1 (5 bases). The CDR3 is 13 residues long. Germline V gives CDR1 MDHEN, CDR2 SYDVKM. Trimming cost V 8 bases and J 2 bases, with 11 bases left between them.

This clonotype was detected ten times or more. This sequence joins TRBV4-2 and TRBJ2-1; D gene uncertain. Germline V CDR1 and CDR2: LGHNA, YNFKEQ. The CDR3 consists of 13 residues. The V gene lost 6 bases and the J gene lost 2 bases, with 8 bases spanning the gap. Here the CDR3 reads CASSESTYNEQFF. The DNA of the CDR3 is TGTGCCAGCAGTGAGAGTACCTACAATGAGCAGTTCTTC.

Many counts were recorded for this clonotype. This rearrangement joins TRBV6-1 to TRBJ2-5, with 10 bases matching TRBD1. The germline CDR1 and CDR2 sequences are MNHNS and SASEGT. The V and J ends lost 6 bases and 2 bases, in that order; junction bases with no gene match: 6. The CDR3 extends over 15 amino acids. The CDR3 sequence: CASRPMDRGQETQYF. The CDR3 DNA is TGTGCCAGCAGACCGATGGACAGGGGGCAAGAGACCCAGTACTTC.

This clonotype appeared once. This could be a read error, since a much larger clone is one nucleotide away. The CDR3: CAAHIQGPTGELFF. The CDR3 coding sequence is TGTGCCGCACATATACAGGGCCCCACCGGGGAGCTGTTTTTT. This chain connects TRBV6-1 to TRBJ2-2; D may be TRBD1 (6 bases). The length of the CDR3 is 14 residues. Germline V lookup: CDR1 MNHNS, CDR2 SASEGT. The V end was cut by 11 bases, the J end by 4 bases, with 17 bases between.

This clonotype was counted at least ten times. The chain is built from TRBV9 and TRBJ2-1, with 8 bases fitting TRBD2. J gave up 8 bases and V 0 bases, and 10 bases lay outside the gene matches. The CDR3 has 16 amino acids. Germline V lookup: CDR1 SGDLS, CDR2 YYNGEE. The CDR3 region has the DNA TGTGCCAGCAGCGTAGGACGTCCCGGGAGGGCTGATGAGCAGTTCTTC. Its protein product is CASSVGRPGRADEQFF.

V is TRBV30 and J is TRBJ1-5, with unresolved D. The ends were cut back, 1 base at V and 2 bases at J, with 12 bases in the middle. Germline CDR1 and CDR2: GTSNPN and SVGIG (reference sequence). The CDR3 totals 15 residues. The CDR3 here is CAWSGAFQGNQPQHF. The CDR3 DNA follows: TGTGCCTGGAGTGGGGCATTCCAGGGCAATCAGCCCCAGCATTTT.

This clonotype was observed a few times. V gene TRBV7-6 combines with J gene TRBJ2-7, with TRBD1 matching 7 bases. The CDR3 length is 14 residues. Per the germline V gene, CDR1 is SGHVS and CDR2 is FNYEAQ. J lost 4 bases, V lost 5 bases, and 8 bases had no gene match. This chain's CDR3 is CASSEQTGDYEQYF. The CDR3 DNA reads TGTGCCAGCAGCGAGCAAACAGGGGATTACGAGCAGTACTTC.